This T cell receptor beta chain originates from a study of regulatory T cells in long-lasting Graves disease. Whole-study context: New Graves' disease cases had less than 3 months of antithyroid drugs.

This CDR3 is built from 11 residues. The germline V gene has CDR1 SNHLY and CDR2 FYNNEI. With 7 bases removed from V and 8 bases from J, the gap between germline ends came to 8 bases. Building of the TCR beta libraries involved iRepertoire HTBI primers and Arm-PCR of CDR3 regions. TCRdb analysed the multiplex PCR reads with MiXCR anew, one entry per CDR3 protein. Of some 250,000 distinct CDR3 sequences in the sample, 20% to 25% were seen once. Regarding the study as a whole: With persistent disease, TRBV28, TRBJ1-2 and TRBJ2-5 were the favored segments.

This clonotype came up many times. The antigen is undetermined. Time point noted: newly diagnosed GD, antithyroid drugs for less than 3 months. Extracted PBMC RNA gave rise to the TCR library. It was an endocrinology department in Xi'an, China, that provided the patients. The specimen was peripheral blood mononuclear cells (PBMCs), collected at new diagnosis, from a patient treated with antithyroid drugs. The chain combines TRBV2 with TRBJ1-4; D unresolved. The source of this sequence is a female donor with Graves disease. CDR3 DNA sequence: TGTGCCAGCACGGCAGTCGAAAAACTGTTTTTT. Translated, it gives CASTAVEKLFF.